This T cell receptor (beta chain) was captured in a study of OX40 agonist ivuxolimab in advanced cancers. As for the study in general: Aged roughly 20 to 79 with a mean of 60 years, they were about 78% male. Therapy given before enrollment (anti-PD-1, anti-PD-L1 or anti-CTLA-4) was allowed, and 40% had some.

Study-level points and caveats: People who partly responded at 0.1-3.0 mg/kg had some of the least clonal expansion seen.

CDR3 length: 13 residues. The junction had 4 bases not matched to a gene; V was cut back by 3 bases and J by 8 bases. The germline gives CDR1 KGHSH, CDR2 LQKENI. About this clone itself: Its matching antigen is unknown. At the DNA level, this CDR3 is encoded by other sequences in the same sample as well.

TCRdb's copy holds only in-frame clones and misses some; the assay was immunoSEQ multiplex PCR. The sample has 60,000 to 85,000 clones; 80% to 90% are singletons. The chain has TRBV18 and TRBJ1-2; 9 bases agree with TRBD1. The sample consisted of CD4+ or CD8+ T cells sorted from blood, taken in a trial of the OX40 agonist ivuxolimab. The receptor was derived from an adult with an advanced solid tumor such as melanoma, head and neck, liver or kidney cancer. DNA for the CDR3: TGTGCCAGCTCACCCGGACAGGGGAACGGCTACACCTTC. Its protein is CASSPGQGNGYTF.